The clone carrying this TCR beta chain was seen repeatedly, ten times or more. J was trimmed by 0 bases and V by 2 bases; bases with no gene match: 18. The CDR3 loop spans 20 amino acids. Germline V gene data show CDR1 as SQVTM and CDR2 as ANQGSEA. The entry originates in a study of T-cell reconstitution after alpha-beta-depleted transplantation in children. Preparation of the TCRbeta library used unique molecular identifiers. TCRdb fed the PCR reads into MiXCR, producing one record per CDR3 protein. The sample carries over 70,000 distinct CDR3 sequences, 6.5% to 8.5% recorded once. The material was PBMCs from the stem cell graft donor, obtained from the stem cell graft. This TCR derives from a human donor who donated a stem cell graft to a child with congenital amegakaryocytic thrombocytopenia. The chain recombines TRBV29-1 with TRBJ1-4, with 7 bases lining up with TRBD1. This CDR3 is CSVEIDPRVTGDATNEKLFF. The CDR3 nucleotides read TGCAGCGTTGAAATCGACCCTAGGGTAACAGGGGATGCAACTAATGAAAAACTGTTTTTT.